This record concerns one T cell receptor beta chain sequence. Cohort placement rested on clinical history that participants reported themselves. The data belong to a study of blood T cell repertoires in COVID-19. Study-wide context: Sources were T cells, B-cell-depleted T cells, or PBMCs; the material itself was cDNA or gDNA.

This CDR3 is 15 amino acids long. Germline CDR1 and CDR2: SGDLS and YYNGEE. V gave up 3 bases and J gave up 1 base; unmatched junction bases: 3. Per the original methods: How many nucleated cells were present was estimated from reference gene primer amplification. This table comes from immunoSEQ multiplex PCR, and its TCRdb copy is limited to in-frame clones, with some not included. For V, J and clone size, that table is used; D and trimming come from the DNA. The data hold fewer than 500,000 clones, with around 90% observed a single time. The clonotype originates from a young woman with acute COVID-19. Input material: PBMCs or T cells enriched from blood (not recorded which). The chain uses TRBV9 and TRBJ1-1; the match to TRBD1 covers 10 bases. The CDR3 reads CASSGGTGENTEAFF. CDR3 coding DNA: TGTGCCAGCAGCGGGGGGACAGGGGAGAACACTGAAGCTTTCTTT.